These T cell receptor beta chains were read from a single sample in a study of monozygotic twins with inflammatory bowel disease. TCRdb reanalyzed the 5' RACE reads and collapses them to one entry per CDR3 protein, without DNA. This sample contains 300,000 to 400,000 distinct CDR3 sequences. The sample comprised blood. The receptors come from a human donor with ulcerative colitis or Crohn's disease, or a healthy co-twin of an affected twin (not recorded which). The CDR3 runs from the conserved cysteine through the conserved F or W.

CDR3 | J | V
CASSRTSGGETQYF | TRBJ2-5 | TRBV14
CASSPAPSIYNEQFF | TRBJ2-1 | TRBV5-1
CASSQAGQKNSPLHF | TRBJ1-6 | TRBV4-3
CASSLALYGGSGEFF | TRBJ2-1 | TRBV7-9
CASSRLDRETGELFF | TRBJ2-2 | TRBV3-1
CASFRDRLNSPLHF | TRBJ1-6 | TRBV2
CSAHSGTGRSDNEQFF | TRBJ2-1 | TRBV20-1
CASSIRSPSYNEQFF | TRBJ2-1 | TRBV27
CASSPPDRYEQYF | TRBJ2-7 | TRBV27
CASSIGAGTINEQFF | TRBJ2-1 | TRBV19
CSVDRSYNEQFF | TRBJ2-1 | TRBV29-1
CASRSKARELVDTQYF | TRBJ2-3 | TRBV5-4
CASSQDFSTEAFF | TRBJ1-1 | TRBV4-1
CASSYGGPDTGELFF | TRBJ2-2 | TRBV6-5
CASSLKVSSGSIGELFF | TRBJ2-2 | TRBV7-3
CASSGGFSYNSPLHF | TRBJ1-6 | TRBV5-5
CASSEAPHILTGELFF | TRBJ2-2 | TRBV2
CSASPGLAGDTDTQYF | TRBJ2-3 | TRBV20-1
CASSPFYNEQFF | TRBJ2-1 | TRBV12-3/TRBV12-4
CASSRRDGDLAYIQYF | TRBJ2-4 | TRBV7-6
CASSFQGQGEQFF | TRBJ2-1 | TRBV7-2
CASSLAGGNSPLHF | TRBJ1-6 | TRBV7-8
CASSVQGMPHYGYTF | TRBJ1-2 | TRBV9
CASSLVGGTNTGELFF | TRBJ2-2 | TRBV11-2
CASSLLSQETQYF | TRBJ2-5 | TRBV12-3/TRBV12-4
CAWSTGPSGSPLHF | TRBJ1-6 | TRBV30
CASSAYRDSHSYEQYF | TRBJ2-7 | TRBV9
CSVGGQGAISPLHF | TRBJ1-6 | TRBV29-1
CASSTGTSPDTQYF | TRBJ2-3 | TRBV5-5
CASSLQGPSYEQYF | TRBJ2-7 | TRBV5-1
CASSSRLSGGTRIRTGELFF | TRBJ2-2 | TRBV27
CSARPGQGRETQYF | TRBJ2-5 | TRBV20-1
CASSQGRGRGTEAFF | TRBJ1-1 | TRBV4-3
CASSLLGPQAYSYEQYF | TRBJ2-7 | TRBV27
CASQLVDRGAYNEQFF | TRBJ2-1 | TRBV5-1
CASSESGDPYNEQFF | TRBJ2-1 | TRBV10-1
CASSPGQFGEKLFF | TRBJ1-4 | TRBV5-1
CASSLVRGGETQYF | TRBJ2-5 | TRBV27
CASSQDPMTGLVKNIQYF | TRBJ2-4 | TRBV3-1
CASSLLAGGYEQYF | TRBJ2-7 | TRBV28
CSVRRDRVTDTQYF | TRBJ2-3 | TRBV29-1
CASSQDRGPTEAFF | TRBJ1-1 | TRBV4-3
CASSSGYNQPQHF | TRBJ1-5 | TRBV6-5
CASSLVRATRQETQYF | TRBJ2-5 | TRBV7-2
CASSLALIPGRGNQPQHF | TRBJ1-5 | TRBV12-3/TRBV12-4
CASSFNGGMDTGSSYEQYF | TRBJ2-7 | TRBV28
CASSQDKGLAYERYF | TRBJ2-7 | TRBV4-1
CASSLAGSDSHQETQYF | TRBJ2-5 | TRBV7-9
CSVESGANVLTF | TRBJ2-6 | TRBV29-1